The source of this T cell receptor (beta chain) is a study of T-cell reconstitution after alpha-beta-depleted transplantation in children. This clonotype was found a few times. TCRbeta library preparation incorporated unique molecular identifiers. From the PCR reads, TCRdb called clonotypes with MiXCR, one entry per CDR3 protein. The data show around 380,000 distinct CDR3 sequences, roughly 10% seen once. This CDR3 has 15 residues. With V trimmed by 3 bases and J by 5 bases, 4 bases remained unmatched. The receptor's source is a human donor who donated a stem cell graft to a child with acute myeloid leukemia. This chain joins TRBV12-3 or TRBV12-4 and TRBJ1-2; 12 bases are a match to TRBD1. The sample was PBMCs from the stem cell graft donor, taken from the stem cell graft. DNA for the CDR3: TGTGCCAGCAGTTTGGGGGACAGGGGGCCGTATGGCTACACCTTC. This gives the protein CASSLGDRGPYGYTF.